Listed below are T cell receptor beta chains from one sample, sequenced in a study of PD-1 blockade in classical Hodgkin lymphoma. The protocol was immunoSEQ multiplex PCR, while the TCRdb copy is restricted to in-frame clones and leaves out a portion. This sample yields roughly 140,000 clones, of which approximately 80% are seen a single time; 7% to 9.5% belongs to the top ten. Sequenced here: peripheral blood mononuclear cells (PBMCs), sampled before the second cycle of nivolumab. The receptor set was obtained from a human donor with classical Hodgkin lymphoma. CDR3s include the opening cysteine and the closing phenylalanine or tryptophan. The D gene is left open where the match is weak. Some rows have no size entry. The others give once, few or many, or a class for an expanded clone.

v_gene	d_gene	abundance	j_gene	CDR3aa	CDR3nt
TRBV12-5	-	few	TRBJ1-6	CASRQGFGSPLHF	TGTGCTAGTAGGCAGGGGTTCGGGTCACCCCTCCACTTT
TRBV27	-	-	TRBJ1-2	CASTGSGNYGYTF	TGTGCCAGCACTGGGTCAGGGAACTATGGCTACACCTTC
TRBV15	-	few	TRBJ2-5	CATSRQGFGETQYF	TGTGCCACCAGCAGACAGGGGTTCGGGGAGACCCAGTACTTC
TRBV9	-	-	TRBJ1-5	CASSPEGQPQHF	TGTGCCAGCAGCCCCGAGGGTCAGCCCCAGCATTTT
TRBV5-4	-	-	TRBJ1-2	CASSLEGRNYGYTF	TGTGCCAGCAGCTTGGAGGGTAGGAACTATGGCTACACCTTC
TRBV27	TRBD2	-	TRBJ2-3	CASSSLAGVADTQYF	TGTGCCAGCAGTTCTCTGGCGGGGGTCGCAGATACGCAGTATTTT
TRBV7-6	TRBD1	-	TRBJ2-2	CASSLDRGPGAGELFF	TGTGCCAGCAGCTTAGACAGGGGGCCGGGGGCCGGGGAGCTGTTTTTT
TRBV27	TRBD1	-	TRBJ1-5	CASSFLLSGGIGNQPQHF	TGTGCCAGCAGTTTCCTCCTCTCAGGGGGCATCGGCAATCAGCCCCAGCATTTT
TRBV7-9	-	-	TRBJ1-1	CASSWESTEAFF	TGTGCCAGCAGCTGGGAGAGCACTGAAGCTTTCTTT
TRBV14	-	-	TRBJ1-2	CASSPTRGANGYTF	TGTGCCAGCAGCCCAACAAGGGGGGCAAATGGCTACACCTTC
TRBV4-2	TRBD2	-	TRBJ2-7	CASSQDATSAEQYF	TGTGCCAGCAGCCAAGATGCGACTAGCGCCGAGCAGTACTTC
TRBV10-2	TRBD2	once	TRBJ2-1	CASSEMVAGGGEQFF	TGCGCCAGCAGTGAGATGGTAGCGGGAGGTGGGGAGCAGTTCTTC
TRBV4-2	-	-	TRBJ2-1	CASSQSGGFNEQFF	TGTGCCAGCAGCCAAAGTGGGGGCTTTAATGAGCAGTTCTTC
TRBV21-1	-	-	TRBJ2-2	CASSKEKDRGNTGELFF	TGTGCCAGCAGCAAAGAAAAGGACAGGGGGAACACCGGGGAGCTGTTTTTT
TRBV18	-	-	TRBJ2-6	CASSPLLSGANVLTF	TGTGCCAGCTCACCACTACTATCTGGGGCCAACGTCCTGACTTTC
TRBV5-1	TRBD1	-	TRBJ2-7	CASSLEGQGNYEQYF	TGCGCCAGCAGCTTGGAGGGACAGGGGAACTACGAGCAGTACTTC
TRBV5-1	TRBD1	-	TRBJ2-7	CASNSGTGINEQYF	TGCGCCAGCAACTCCGGGACAGGGATCAACGAGCAGTACTTC
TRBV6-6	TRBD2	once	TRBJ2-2	CASYRTSLNTGELFF	TGTGCCAGCTACAGGACTAGCCTTAACACCGGGGAGCTGTTTTTT
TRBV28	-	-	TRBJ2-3	CASSSLTGVGKADTQYF	TGTGCCAGCAGTTCCCTGACAGGTGTAGGGAAGGCAGATACGCAGTATTTT
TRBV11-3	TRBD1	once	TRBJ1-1	CASSLIPGQGIEAFF	TGTGCCAGCAGCTTAATACCGGGACAGGGGATTGAAGCTTTCTTT
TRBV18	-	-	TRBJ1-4	CASSPNIGNHEKLFF	TGTGCCAGCTCGCCTAATATAGGTAACCATGAAAAACTGTTTTTT
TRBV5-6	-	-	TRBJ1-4	CASSLDQGIGEKLFF	TGTGCCAGCAGCTTGGATCAGGGAATAGGTGAAAAACTGTTTTTT